This T cell receptor (beta chain) was obtained from a study of blood T cell repertoires in COVID-19. This CDR3 comprises 15 residues. Germline CDR1 LGHDT, CDR2 YNNKEL (reference sequence). J gave up 0 bases and V 6 bases, and 5 bases lay outside the gene matches. This clone was seen a single time. Clones were read by immunoSEQ multiplex PCR, and TCRdb kept only the in-frame ones, dropping some. Here the sample spans 150,000 to 180,000 clones, roughly four fifths being singletons. The sequenced material came from peripheral blood. The rearrangement uses TRBV3-1 (or the pseudogene TRBV3-2) and TRBJ1-1; 9 bases match TRBD1. The sequence came from a woman aged 55-69 years with COVID-19, enrolled during active disease. CDR3 in DNA: TGTGCCAGCAGTCGACAGGGGGGTATGAACACTGAAGCTTTCTTT. Residues: CASSRQGGMNTEAFF.